The clone carrying this TCR beta chain has only a few counts. The data derive from a study of CD8+ T cells in alopecia areata. V was pared by 8 bases and J by 7 bases, with 21 bases between. The CDR3 is 14 residues long. The germline CDR1 and CDR2 sequences are GTSNPN and SVGIG (reference sequence). TCR sequencing used cDNA made by reverse transcription of extracted RNA. The data were produced by immunoSEQ multiplex PCR, yet TCRdb's version contains in-frame clones alone and is incomplete. Of approximately 300,000 clones listed, 58% are singletons. Treatment specified: oral pan-JAK inhibitor, 5-10 mg twice daily.

The clonotype was recovered from a human donor with alopecia areata. The specimen was CD4+ T cells sorted from blood, collected at week 24, from a patient treated with tofacitinib. The chain has TRBV30 and TRBJ1-5; no firm D call. The CDR3 region is CAGSQVAGKQPQHF. The CDR3 DNA follows: TGTGCCGGATCCCAGGTGGCGGGTAAACAGCCCCAGCATTTT.